The rows below give T cell receptor beta chains drawn from one sample of a study of CXCR3-negative and CXCR3-positive naive CD8 T cells. TCRdb re-called the 5' RACE reads and catalogs CDR3 proteins one per entry, DNA excluded. This sample's clone table lists tens of thousands of distinct CDR3 sequences. Sample: memory CD8+ T cells from blood. The source is a human donor in good health. Some clones in this sample may be carry-over from other donors' samples. Each CDR3 is given with its conserved first and last residue.

v_gene	j_gene	CDR3aa
TRBV7-2	TRBJ1-1	CASIQGIVGMNTEAFF
TRBV20-1	TRBJ1-2	CSATMDSSYGYTF
TRBV14	TRBJ2-2	CASSQVGQDGGELFF
TRBV7-9	TRBJ1-4	CASSPPGTTNEKLFF
TRBV20-1	TRBJ2-2	CSATTGTSWPGELFF
TRBV5-1	TRBJ2-1	CASSDPNLEQFF
TRBV28	TRBJ1-6	CASSLPLTGLGDSPLHF
TRBV6-6	TRBJ2-2	CASSYRDTPGELFF
TRBV28	TRBJ2-7	CASGNSNEQYF
TRBV5-1	TRBJ2-1	CASTVVRDNEQFF
TRBV14	TRBJ2-1	CASSQVEYEQFF
TRBV28	TRBJ2-7	CASSPSPGYEQYF
TRBV27	TRBJ2-7	CASSLSRAGIYEQYF